This T cell receptor beta chain was captured in a study of cytomegalovirus exposure and HLA in healthy donors. About the research overall: An earlier analysis found 117 million unique TCR beta sequences from roughly 170 million T cells.

The PCR contained 60 Vbeta and 13 Jbeta primers. Method: immunoSEQ multiplex PCR; TCRdb's copy keeps in-frame clones and lacks some. This sample has approximately 150,000 clones, with around four fifths found just once. A note on this clone: Its antigen remains unidentified.

Study results and caveats: It emerged from a later analysis that several of the most significant clusters appeared to be linked to common viral pathogens. Trimming of TCR beta V- and J-genes showed a link, identified in a later analysis, to a missense DCLRE1C variant. Donor immune exposure was known only as CMV serostatus.

CDR3 length: 15 amino acids. The trim removed 6 bases at V and 5 bases at J, leaving 8 bases unmatched. Looked up from germline, CDR1 is SNHLY and CDR2 is FYNNEI. The receptor comes from a young man in good health and CMV-seropositive. This sequence joins TRBV2 and TRBJ2-1; 9 bases match TRBD1. The sequenced material came from PBMCs. As DNA, the CDR3 is TGTGCCAGCAGCCTTGGGGGACAGGGCCACAATGAGCAGTTCTTC. Its protein is CASSLGGQGHNEQFF.